This TCR beta chain is from a study of technical replicates of blood from a few donors. Only in-frame clones appear in the TCRdb table, and some are missing; sequencing was by immunoSEQ multiplex PCR. In the table there are tens of thousands of clones, approximately 94% of which are singletons. This clone was seen only a few times. V lost 3 bases and J lost 4, with 15 bases in between. Germline V gene data show CDR1 as LNHDA and CDR2 as SQIVND (reference sequence). This CDR3 contains 15 residues. This TCR came from a human donor in good health. The J gene is TRBJ1-1, the V gene TRBV19, with D possibly TRBD1 on 5 matching bases. The sample taken for sequencing was T cells isolated from PBMCs. The CDR3 coding sequence is TGTGCCAGTAGTATCTTAGTGGGGCCGAGCACTGAAGCTTTCTTT. The encoded protein is CASSILVGPSTEAFF.